The next 26 T cell receptor beta chains were all read from a single sample in a study of T-cell memory formation after mild COVID-19. One entry per CDR3 protein, called by TCRdb with MiXCR from the 5' RACE reads. This sample has 300,000 to 400,000 distinct CDR3 sequences, with approximately 29% found just once. The specimen sequenced was PBMCs or a T cell subset sorted from them (not recorded which). Receptors originate from an adult woman who had mild COVID-19 (a few samples of this study predate the infection). Cell type and time point are not known.

This chain uses TRBV9 with TRBJ1-2; D is possibly TRBD1 (5 bases). CDR3 length equals 13 residues. V lost 1 base and J lost 8, with 12 bases in between. Germline lookup yields CDR1 SGDLS and CDR2 YYNGEE. The CDR3 protein is CASSVNPGRGYTF. For the CDR3, the DNA is TGTGCCAGCAGCGTAAATCCAGGGCGGGGCTACACCTTC.

The chain employs TRBV24-1 and TRBJ2-1, with D uncertain. V lost 4 bases to trimming and J lost 9 bases, with 9 bases between them. From germline, CDR1 is KGHDR and CDR2 SFDVKD. CDR3 length: 12 amino acids. CDR3 sequence: CATSDAITEQFF. In DNA, the CDR3 is TGTGCCACCAGTGACGCCATAACTGAGCAGTTCTTC.

This chain connects TRBV10-3 to TRBJ2-7; 10 nucleotides match TRBD2. The CDR3 consists of 13 residues. Germline V CDR1 and CDR2: ENHRY, SYGVKD. V lost 8 bases, J lost 4 bases, and 5 bases stayed unmatched. The CDR3 DNA reads TGTGCCATCCAGAGCGGGGGGGCGTACGAGCAGTACTTC. The encoded protein is CAIQSGGAYEQYF.

The table lists this clonotype with a few counts. V usage is TRBV6-4 and J usage is TRBJ2-3; maybe TRBD2 (6 bases). Trimming removed 5 bases at V and 4 bases at J, with 16 bases between. The germline CDR1 and CDR2 sequences are MRHNA and SNTAGT. The CDR3 consists of 15 residues. In DNA form, the CDR3 reads TGTGCCAGCAGTAAGGGGACTGGCCCCCCAGATACGCAGTATTTT. It codes for CASSKGTGPPDTQYF.

The rearrangement uses TRBV24-1 and TRBJ2-2; D is undetermined. CDR1 and CDR2 from the germline V gene are KGHDR and SFDVKD. The CDR3 runs 13 residues. Trimming took 4 bases from V and 4 from J, leaving 6 bases between them. CDR3: CATSEGITGELFF. CDR3 coding DNA: TGTGCCACCAGTGAGGGAATCACCGGGGAGCTGTTTTTT.

In its sample, this clonotype was seen a few times. V and J are TRBV24-1 and TRBJ2-2; 12 bases match TRBD2. Trimming cost V 7 bases and J 4 bases; bases outside gene matches: 9. CDR1 KGHDR and CDR2 SFDVKD come from the germline V gene. The CDR3 consists of 17 residues. CDR3 nucleotides: TGTGCCACCAGGGGTACTAGCGGGAGGTCTGTCACCGGGGAGCTGTTTTTT. This gives the protein CATRGTSGRSVTGELFF.

This clonotype was counted between two and nine times. The rearrangement joins TRBV24-1 to TRBJ2-3; D gene ambiguous. The CDR3 has 14 amino acids. CDR1 is KGHDR, CDR2 SFDVKD, per germline. V lost 0 bases and J lost 0, with 3 bases in between. For the CDR3, the DNA is TGTGCCACCAGTGATTTGTACAGCACAGATACGCAGTATTTT. It specifies CATSDLYSTDTQYF.

This clonotype has a count of ten or more. The chain uses TRBV5-1 and TRBJ1-1; no clear D gene. The length of the CDR3 is 13 residues. CDR1 is SGHRS and CDR2 is YFSETQ in the germline V gene. The germline V and J ends were trimmed by 5 bases and 3 bases, with 11 bases remaining between them. CDR3 sequence (DNA): TGCGCCAGCAGGTTCGGCGGGTACACTGAAGCTTTCTTT. Protein product: CASRFGGYTEAFF.

This clonotype has more than one count but fewer than ten. CDR3 in amino acids: CASRTGDGNPTDTQYF. The CDR3 nucleotides are TGTGCCAGCAGAACCGGCGACGGGAACCCCACAGATACGCAGTATTTT. This chain uses TRBV6-1 with TRBJ2-3, with D possibly matching TRBD2 (5 bases). This CDR3 is 16 amino acids long. V was clipped by 6 bases and J by 2 bases, with 18 bases between them. The germline V gene encodes CDR1 MNHNS and CDR2 SASEGT.

This clonotype was counted many times. This chain links TRBV5-1 with TRBJ1-5; D is uncertain. The CDR3 runs to 19 residues. V lost 0 bases and J 0 bases, leaving 19 bases between the germline ends. Germline V gene data show CDR1 as SGHRS and CDR2 as YFSETQ. The CDR3 DNA sequence: TGCGCCAGCAGCTTGGGCCCCCGGACGGGGTTTTATAGCAATCAGCCCCAGCATTTT. As protein: CASSLGPRTGFYSNQPQHF.

The chain carries TRBV20-1 and TRBJ2-7, with TRBD1 matching 11 bases. J was trimmed by 5 bases and V by 6 bases; bases with no gene match: 12. The CDR3 has 15 residues. Looked up from germline, CDR1 is DFQATT and CDR2 is SNEGSKA (reference sequence). The DNA for the CDR3 is TGCAGTGCCTCCGGGACAGGGGGAATCTCGGACGAGCAGTACTTC. Its protein is CSASGTGGISDEQYF.

The chain has TRBV4-3 and TRBJ1-2; 9 bases match TRBD1. The CDR3 contains 14 residues. V was pared by 1 base and J by 8 bases, with 5 bases of the junction left unmatched. Germline lookup yields CDR1 LGHNA and CDR2 YSLEER. This CDR3 reads CASSQGDRDGGYTF. CDR3 nucleotides: TGCGCCAGCAGCCAAGGGGACAGGGACGGCGGCTACACCTTC.

V usage is TRBV12-3 or TRBV12-4 and J usage is TRBJ1-5; 8 bases map to TRBD1. This CDR3 contains 17 residues. The junction had 12 bases not matched to a gene; V was cut back by 1 base and J by 7 bases. This chain's CDR3 is CASSLGPPAGGEQPQHF. Written as DNA, the CDR3 is TGTGCCAGCAGTTTAGGTCCCCCCGCAGGGGGCGAGCAGCCCCAGCATTTT.

The CDR3 sequence is CASSLVAGYTDTQYF. CDR3 bases: TGTGCCAGCAGTTTAGTAGCGGGATACACAGATACGCAGTATTTT. This sequence joins TRBV12-3 or TRBV12-4 and TRBJ2-3; 8 bases match TRBD2. There are 15 residues in the CDR3. V lost 1 base, J lost 2 bases, and 2 bases stayed unmatched.

The chain couples TRBV5-6 to TRBJ1-5; 9 positions match TRBD1. CDR1 is SGHDT, CDR2 YYEEEE, per germline. The ends lost 0 bases at V and 6 bases at J; junction bases unmatched: 1. This CDR3 comprises 14 residues. The CDR3 DNA reads as TGTGCCAGCAGCTTGGGACAGGGGGTTCAGCCCCAGCATTTT. Translation gives CASSLGQGVQPQHF.

This chain uses TRBV12-3 or TRBV12-4 with TRBJ1-1, with D perhaps TRBD1 (5 bases). Trimming left V 7 bases short and J 5 bases short, with 14 bases between. This CDR3 spans 13 amino acids. CDR3 amino acids: CASNPRGRTEAFF. The CDR3 DNA sequence: TGTGCCAGCAACCCGCGGGGGAGAACTGAAGCTTTCTTT.

V usage is TRBV12-3 or TRBV12-4 and J usage is TRBJ2-1; TRBD1 is a possible D gene (8 bases). The CDR3 runs 13 residues. Trimming stripped 10 bases from V and 4 bases from J, with 14 bases between. Written as DNA, the CDR3 is TGTGCCACCACAGGGGGGGCTTACAATGAGCAGTTCTTC. This translates into CATTGGAYNEQFF.

This clonotype showed up just a few times. The chain couples TRBV9 to TRBJ1-1; tentative D call: TRBD1 (5 bases). This CDR3 contains 16 residues. Germline-derived CDR1 and CDR2 are SGDLS and YYNGEE. Trimming removed 0 bases at V and 0 bases at J, with 12 bases between. CDR3 loop: CASSVGGSPVNTEAFF. As DNA, the CDR3 is TGTGCCAGCAGCGTAGGGGGGAGTCCAGTGAACACTGAAGCTTTCTTT.

This clonotype was found a few times. The chain is built from TRBV5-1 and TRBJ2-1; 7 nucleotides match TRBD1. V lost 4 bases to trimming and J lost 9 bases; unmatched junction nucleotides: 10. The CDR3 consists of 14 residues. Germline values: CDR1 SGHRS, CDR2 YFSETQ. The CDR3 region has the DNA TGCGCCAGCAGCACTGACAGGGAAGAGGGTGAGCAGTTCTTC. Translating gives CASSTDREEGEQFF.

V gene TRBV3-1 combines with J gene TRBJ1-1; tentatively, D is TRBD1 (6 bases). V dropped 4 bases and J dropped 4 bases, with 13 bases sitting between them. This CDR3 region has 14 residues. Germline V gene lookup returns CDR1 LGHDT and CDR2 YNNKEL (reference sequence). The CDR3 loop reads CASSPLRGGTEAFF. In DNA, the CDR3 is TGTGCCAGCAGCCCCCTACGAGGGGGCACTGAAGCTTTCTTT.

The V call is TRBV15, the J call TRBJ1-1, with D maybe TRBD1 (6 bases). Germline V CDR1 and CDR2: LNHNV, YYDKDF (reference sequence). The CDR3 sequence is 14 residues long. V shed 1 base and J shed 8 bases, with 14 bases lying between them. The CDR3 spells CATSRVIWGPEAFF. The CDR3 DNA is TGTGCCACCAGCAGAGTTATATGGGGGCCAGAAGCTTTCTTT.

The rearrangement uses TRBV7-8 and TRBJ2-7; a weak D match, TRBD1 (6 bases). CDR3 length equals 14 residues. V lost 0 bases to trimming and J lost 1 base, with 7 bases between them. The V gene's germline CDR1 is SGHVS and CDR2 FQNEAQ. The CDR3 here is CASSLAGTSYEQYF. The CDR3 region has the DNA TGTGCCAGCAGCTTAGCAGGGACATCCTACGAGCAGTACTTC.

This clonotype was counted ten times or more. V usage is TRBV2 and J usage is TRBJ2-3, with 8 bases aligning to TRBD1. With 7 bases clipped from V and 6 bases from J, the junction kept 9 bases outside the gene matches. The CDR3 loop spans 14 amino acids. Germline V CDR1 and CDR2: SNHLY, FYNNEI. DNA of the CDR3: TGTGCCAGCATCCGGACAGGGCAGCAGGATACGCAGTATTTT. Its protein is CASIRTGQQDTQYF. The full variable domain, completed using reference TRBV2 and TRBJ2-3, is EPEVTQTPSHQVTQMGQEVILRCVPISNHLYFYWYRQILGQKVEFLVSFYNNEISEKSEIFDDQFSVERPDGSNFTLKIRSTKLEDSAMYFCASIRTGQQDTQYFGPGTRLTVL.

J is TRBJ1-3 and V is TRBV12-3 or TRBV12-4; D is perhaps TRBD1 (5 bases). The CDR3 runs 14 residues. The germline V and J ends were trimmed by 3 bases and 2 bases, with 8 bases remaining between them. DNA for the CDR3: TGTGCCAGCAGTTTGGGGACGGCTGGAAACACCATATATTTT. Its protein is CASSLGTAGNTIYF.

The chain is built from TRBV7-9 and TRBJ2-1, with 8 nucleotides matching TRBD1. Per the germline V gene, CDR1 is SEHNR and CDR2 is FQNEAQ (reference sequence). Trimming took 0 bases from V and 1 from J; bases not matched to a gene: 2. The CDR3 is made up of 16 amino acids. The CDR3 nucleotides read TGTGCCAGCAGCTTAGCGACAGGGGCGTCCTACAATGAGCAGTTCTTC. Translation gives CASSLATGASYNEQFF.

There are a few counts of this clonotype. This chain joins TRBV12-3 or TRBV12-4 and TRBJ2-7, with 9 bases identical to TRBD1. The V and J ends lost 6 bases and 7 bases, in that order; junction bases with no gene match: 7. The CDR3 is 13 residues long. The CDR3 sequence is CASSTGGAGEQYF. The CDR3 DNA reads as TGTGCCAGCAGCACAGGGGGCGCCGGGGAGCAGTACTTC.